Below are 10 T cell receptor beta chains sequenced from a single sample in a study of brain T cells in children with intractable seizures. Clones were sequenced by immunoSEQ multiplex PCR, and TCRdb holds only the in-frame ones, with some missing. The sample carries 75,000 to 80,000 clones, about 93% recorded once. This material consisted of peripheral blood, taken at surgery. The receptors here all came from a boy younger than two with tuberous sclerosis and intractable seizures.

The chain has TRBV19 and TRBJ2-1; no definite D call. The ends were cut back, 1 base at V and 9 bases at J, with 10 bases in the middle. The CDR3 has 13 residues. Germline assignment: CDR1 LNHDA and CDR2 SQIVND (reference sequence). The CDR3 coding sequence is TGTGCCAGTAGTATAGTCGGGTCCTTTGAGCAGTTCTTC. Translation gives CASSIVGSFEQFF.

The chain recombines TRBV5-4 with TRBJ2-3; D is possibly TRBD2 (7 bases). Germline V gene sequence: CDR1 SGHNT, CDR2 YYREEE (reference sequence). Trimming took off 3 bases at V and 4 bases at J, with 18 bases between the two ends. The CDR3 loop spans 16 amino acids. This CDR3 is CASSWIQGGSPDTQYF. CDR3 DNA: TGTGCCAGCAGCTGGATACAGGGAGGGTCCCCAGATACGCAGTATTTT.

This chain uses TRBV7-9 with TRBJ2-3; no definite D call. V was shortened by 6 bases and J by 0 bases, with 7 bases between the two germline ends. Germline values: CDR1 SEHNR, CDR2 FQNEAQ (reference sequence). This CDR3 region has 13 residues. CDR3 region: CASSVSSTDTQYF. CDR3 nucleotide sequence: TGTGCCAGCAGTGTCTCAAGCACAGATACGCAGTATTTT.

V is TRBV12-1 and J is TRBJ2-2; the D segment call TRBD2 is taken from the table without a DNA check. TRBV12-1 constitutes a pseudogene. The CDR3 runs 19 residues. CDR3: CASSVGDSGGIRNTGELFF. DNA for the CDR3: TGTGCCAGCAGCGTTGGGGATAGCGGGGGGATAAGAAACACCGGGGAGCTGTTTTTT.

The chain couples TRBV19 to TRBJ1-6; TRBD1 is a possible D gene (5 bases). Germline CDR1 LNHDA, CDR2 SQIVND (reference sequence). The CDR3 loop spans 13 amino acids. V dropped 9 bases and J dropped 10 bases, with 16 bases sitting between them. The CDR3 DNA follows: TGTGCCAGCAGAGAGGGGCAGGGATCACCCCTCCACTTT. Translation gives CASREGQGSPLHF.

V and J are TRBV5-6 and TRBJ1-3, with D maybe TRBD1 (6 bases). CDR1 is SGHDT, CDR2 YYEEEE, per germline. The CDR3 spans 15 residues. The V and J ends lost 0 bases and 0 bases respectively, with 7 bases between them. CDR3 region: CASSLGTASGNTIYF. The CDR3 coding sequence is TGTGCCAGCAGCTTGGGGACAGCCTCTGGAAACACCATATATTTT.

CDR3 DNA: TGTGCTAGTGGTTTGGGACAGGGGTTTAATTCACCCCTCCACTTT. The encoded protein is CASGLGQGFNSPLHF. The chain links TRBV12-5 to TRBJ1-6; the match to TRBD1 covers 8 bases. Germline assignment: CDR1 LGHNT and CDR2 FRNRAP. The J segment lost 6 bases and the V segment lost 1 base, leaving 2 bases of the junction unmatched. The CDR3 is 15 amino acids.

The chain recombines TRBV6-6 with TRBJ2-1; D possibly corresponds to TRBD2 (6 bases). The CDR3 contains 16 residues. Trimming cost V 2 bases and J 4 bases, with 15 bases left between them. The germline gives CDR1 MNHNY, CDR2 SVGAGI (reference sequence). Written as DNA, the CDR3 is TGTGCCAGCAGTTACAGGATGAGGGAGGTTTACAATGAGCAGTTCTTC. This encodes CASSYRMREVYNEQFF.

The chain is built from TRBV24-1 and TRBJ2-2; D unclear. CDR3 length equals 14 residues. The germline CDR1 and CDR2 sequences are KGHDR and SFDVKD. V was shortened by 1 base and J by 1 base, with 3 bases between the two germline ends. The CDR3: CATSDLLNTGELFF. CDR3 coding DNA: TGTGCCACCAGTGATTTACTGAACACCGGGGAGCTGTTTTTT.

V is TRBV29-1 and J is TRBJ2-7; 8 nucleotides align to TRBD1. The V gene's germline CDR1 is SQVTM and CDR2 ANQGSEA. The length of the CDR3 is 14 residues. J was trimmed by 3 bases and V by 4 bases; bases with no gene match: 8. The CDR3: CSVATIGQGYEQYF. CDR3 DNA sequence: TGCAGCGTTGCTACGATCGGACAGGGCTACGAGCAGTACTTC.